This entry describes one TCR beta chain. Antigen: not known. This sample was included in a study of T cells in Graves' hyperthyroidism and ophthalmopathy. Study-wide results and limits: A 13 V-J model separated ophthalmopathy from stable hyperthyroidism. Blood held most thyroid clonotypes expanded above 0.001 frequency.

The TCR beta CDR3 regions underwent amplification using RNA transcripts as the source. A set of HTBI primers served as the primers for a first-round RT-PCR of the TCR CDR3. Each CDR3 protein gets one entry after TCRdb re-called the multiplex PCR reads with MiXCR. The profile covers approximately 610,000 distinct CDR3 sequences, with roughly 17% appearing a single time and around 18% taken by the ten largest. The CDR3 is 13 amino acids. V was cut by 0 bases and J by 7 bases, with 12 bases left in between. Germline CDR1 and CDR2: DFQATT and SNEGSKA (reference sequence). The clonotype was recovered from a woman between 18 and 29 years old with Graves' hyperthyroidism. The chain combines TRBV20-1 with TRBJ1-2; possibly TRBD1 for D (5 bases). The specimen sequenced was blood. In DNA, the CDR3 is TGCAGTGCTAGAGATAAAGGGGCCCGTGGCTACACCTTC. Amino acid sequence: CSARDKGARGYTF.